This TCR beta chain is from a study of shared clonotypes between healthy human individuals. Broader study findings: It was the non-shared clonotypes that had lower generation probabilities than clonotypes shared by all four donors.

Repertoires were generated with immunoSEQ multiplex PCR, while TCRdb's copy carries only in-frame clones and drops some. The sample has about a million clones, roughly 75% seen once. The J segment lost 6 bases and the V segment lost 0 bases, leaving 10 bases of the junction unmatched. Germline V lookup: CDR1 SGHNT, CDR2 YYREEE (reference sequence). The CDR3 has 16 amino acids. A note on this clone: The antigen remains unidentified.

The authors divided CD4+ cells into CD45RA+ naive and CD45RA-negative memory subsets. Sequencing was carried out using memory CD4+ T cells sorted from blood. Subset of the sample: CD45RA-negative fraction. The V and J genes are TRBV5-4 and TRBJ1-1, with TRBD1 matching 8 bases. This clonotype originated in a man younger than 35 in good health. CDR3 nucleotides: TGTGCCAGCAGCTTGGGAGGACAGGGAATTTTCGCTGAAGCTTTCTTT. Its translation: CASSLGGQGIFAEAFF. The whole variable domain, remainder taken from reference TRBV5-4 and TRBJ1-1, is ETGVTQSPTHLIKTRGQQVTLRCSSQSGHNTVSWYQQALGQGPQFIFQYYREEENGRGNFPPRFSGLQFPNYSSELNVNALELDDSALYLCASSLGGQGIFAEAFFGQGTRLTVV.